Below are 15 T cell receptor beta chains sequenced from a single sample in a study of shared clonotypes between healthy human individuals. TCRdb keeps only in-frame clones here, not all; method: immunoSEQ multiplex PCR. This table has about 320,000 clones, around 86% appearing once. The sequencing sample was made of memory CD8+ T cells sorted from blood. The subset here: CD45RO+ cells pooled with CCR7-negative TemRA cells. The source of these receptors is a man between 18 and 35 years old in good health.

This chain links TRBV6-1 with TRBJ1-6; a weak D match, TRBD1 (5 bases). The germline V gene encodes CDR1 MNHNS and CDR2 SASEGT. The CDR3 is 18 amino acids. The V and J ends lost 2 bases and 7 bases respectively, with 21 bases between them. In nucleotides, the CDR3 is TGTGCCAGCAGTGAATTGGCAGGGAGATATCTGGGAAATTCACCCCTCCACTTT. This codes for CASSELAGRYLGNSPLHF.

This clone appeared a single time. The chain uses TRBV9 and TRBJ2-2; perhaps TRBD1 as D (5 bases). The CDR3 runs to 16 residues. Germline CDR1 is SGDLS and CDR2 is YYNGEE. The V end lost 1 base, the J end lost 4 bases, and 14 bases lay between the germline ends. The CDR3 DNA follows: TGTGCCAGCAGCGTATCCCAGGGCGACGCCACCGGGGAGCTGTTTTTT. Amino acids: CASSVSQGDATGELFF.

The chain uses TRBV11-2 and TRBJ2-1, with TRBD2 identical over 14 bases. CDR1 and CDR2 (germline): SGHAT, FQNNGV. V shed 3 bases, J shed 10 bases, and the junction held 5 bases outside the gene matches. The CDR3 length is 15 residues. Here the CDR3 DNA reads TGTGCCAGCAGCTTGGGACTAGCGGGGGTTTTGGAGCAGTTCTTC. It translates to CASSLGLAGVLEQFF.

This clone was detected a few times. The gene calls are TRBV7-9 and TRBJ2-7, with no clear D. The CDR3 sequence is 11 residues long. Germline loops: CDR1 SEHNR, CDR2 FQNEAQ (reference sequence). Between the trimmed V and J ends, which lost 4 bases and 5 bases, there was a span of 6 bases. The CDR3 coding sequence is TGTGCCAGCAGCTCCCCCGACGAGCAGTACTTC. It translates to CASSSPDEQYF.

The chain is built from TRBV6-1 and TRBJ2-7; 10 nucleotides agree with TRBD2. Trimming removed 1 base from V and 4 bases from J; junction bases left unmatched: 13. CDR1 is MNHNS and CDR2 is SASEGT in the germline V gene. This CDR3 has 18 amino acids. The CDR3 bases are TGTGCCAGCAGTGAAGGTGGAGCGGGAGGGGGCGTTGGTTACGAGCAGTACTTC. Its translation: CASSEGGAGGGVGYEQYF.

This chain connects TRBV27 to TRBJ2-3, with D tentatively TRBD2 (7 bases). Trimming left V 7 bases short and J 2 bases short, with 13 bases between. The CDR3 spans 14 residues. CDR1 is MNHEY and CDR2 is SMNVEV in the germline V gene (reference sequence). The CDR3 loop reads CASKMGGATDTQYF. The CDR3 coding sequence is TGTGCCAGCAAAATGGGGGGGGCCACAGATACGCAGTATTTT.

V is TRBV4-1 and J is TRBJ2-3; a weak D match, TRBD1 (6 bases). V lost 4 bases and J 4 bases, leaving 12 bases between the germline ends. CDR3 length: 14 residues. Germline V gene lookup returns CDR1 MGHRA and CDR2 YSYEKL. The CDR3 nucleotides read TGCGCCAGCAGCCCCTACAGGGAAGCAGATACGCAGTATTTT. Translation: CASSPYREADTQYF.

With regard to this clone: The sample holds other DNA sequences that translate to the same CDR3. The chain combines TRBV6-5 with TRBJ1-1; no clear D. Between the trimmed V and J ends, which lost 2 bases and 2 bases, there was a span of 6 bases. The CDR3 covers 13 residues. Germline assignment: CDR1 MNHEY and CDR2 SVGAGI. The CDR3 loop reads CASSYTGNTEAFF. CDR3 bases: TGTGCCAGCAGTTACACGGGTAACACTGAAGCTTTCTTT.

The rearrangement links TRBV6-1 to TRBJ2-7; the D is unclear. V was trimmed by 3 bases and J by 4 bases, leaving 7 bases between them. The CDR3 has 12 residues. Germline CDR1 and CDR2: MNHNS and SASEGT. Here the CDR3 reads CASSEWVYEQYF. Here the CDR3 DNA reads TGTGCCAGCAGTGAGTGGGTGTACGAGCAGTACTTC.

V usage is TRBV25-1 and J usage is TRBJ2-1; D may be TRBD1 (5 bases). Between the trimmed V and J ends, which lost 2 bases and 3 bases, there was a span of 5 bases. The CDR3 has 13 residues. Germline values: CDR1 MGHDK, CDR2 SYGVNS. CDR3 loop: CASSEDSYNEQFF. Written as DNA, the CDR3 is TGTGCCAGCAGTGAAGACAGCTACAATGAGCAGTTCTTC.

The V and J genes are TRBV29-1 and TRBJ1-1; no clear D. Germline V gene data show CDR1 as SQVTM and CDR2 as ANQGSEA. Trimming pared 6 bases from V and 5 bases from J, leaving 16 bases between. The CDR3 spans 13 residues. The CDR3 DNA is TGCAGCGTGGCCACGGGGTTGGAGACTGAAGCTTTCTTT. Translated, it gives CSVATGLETEAFF.

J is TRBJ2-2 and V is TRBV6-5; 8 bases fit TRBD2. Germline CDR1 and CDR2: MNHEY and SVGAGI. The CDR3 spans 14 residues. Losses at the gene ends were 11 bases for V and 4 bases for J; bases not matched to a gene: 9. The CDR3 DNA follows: TGTGCCGCCCGCGCGGGGGGAATCACCGGGGAGCTGTTTTTT. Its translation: CAARAGGITGELFF.

The CDR3 spells CASSQAPWGTGEQYF. In nucleotides, the CDR3 is TGCGCCAGCAGCCAAGCCCCTTGGGGCACCGGGGAGCAGTACTTC. The chain carries TRBV4-1 and TRBJ2-7; possible D gene TRBD1, 5 bases. The CDR3 totals 15 residues. V lost 1 base, J lost 7 bases, and 17 bases lay in between. Germline V CDR1 and CDR2: MGHRA, YSYEKL.

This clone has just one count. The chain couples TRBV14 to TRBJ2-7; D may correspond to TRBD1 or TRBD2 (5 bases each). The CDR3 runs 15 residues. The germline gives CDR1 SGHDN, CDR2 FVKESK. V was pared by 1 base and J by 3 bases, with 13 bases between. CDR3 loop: CASSQGDGEVYEQYF. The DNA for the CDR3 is TGTGCCAGCAGCCAAGGGGACGGTGAGGTCTACGAGCAGTACTTC.

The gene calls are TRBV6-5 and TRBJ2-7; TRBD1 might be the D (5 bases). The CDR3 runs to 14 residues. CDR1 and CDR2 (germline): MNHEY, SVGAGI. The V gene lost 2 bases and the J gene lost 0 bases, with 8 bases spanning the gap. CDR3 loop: CASSYATASYEQYF. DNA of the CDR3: TGTGCCAGCAGTTACGCGACAGCCTCCTACGAGCAGTACTTC.